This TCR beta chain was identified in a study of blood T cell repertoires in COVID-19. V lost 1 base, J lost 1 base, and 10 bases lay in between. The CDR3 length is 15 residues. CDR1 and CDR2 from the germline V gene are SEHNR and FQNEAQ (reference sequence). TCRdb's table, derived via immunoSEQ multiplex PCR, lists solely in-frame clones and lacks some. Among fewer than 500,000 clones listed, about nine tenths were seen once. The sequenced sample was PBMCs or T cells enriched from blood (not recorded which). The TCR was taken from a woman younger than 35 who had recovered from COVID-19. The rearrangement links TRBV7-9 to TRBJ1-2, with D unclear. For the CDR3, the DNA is TGTGCCAGCAGCTTAGACGCACACCTTAACTATGGCTACACCTTC. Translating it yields CASSLDAHLNYGYTF.